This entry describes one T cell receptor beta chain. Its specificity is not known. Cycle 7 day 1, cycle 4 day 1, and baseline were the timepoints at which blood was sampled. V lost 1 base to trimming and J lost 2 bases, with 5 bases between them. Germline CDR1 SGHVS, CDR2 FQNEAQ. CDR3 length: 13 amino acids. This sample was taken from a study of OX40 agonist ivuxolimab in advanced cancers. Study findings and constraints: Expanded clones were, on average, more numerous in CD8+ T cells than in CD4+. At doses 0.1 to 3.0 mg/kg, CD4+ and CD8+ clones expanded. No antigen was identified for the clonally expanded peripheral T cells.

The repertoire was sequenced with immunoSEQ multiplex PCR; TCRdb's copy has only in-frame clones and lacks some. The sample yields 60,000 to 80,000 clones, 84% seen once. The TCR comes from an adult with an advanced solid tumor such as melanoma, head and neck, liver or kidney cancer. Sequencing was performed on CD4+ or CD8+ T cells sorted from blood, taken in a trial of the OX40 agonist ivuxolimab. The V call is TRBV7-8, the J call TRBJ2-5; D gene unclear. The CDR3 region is CASSLGLQETQYF. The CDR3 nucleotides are TGTGCCAGCAGCTTAGGGTTACAAGAGACCCAGTACTTC.